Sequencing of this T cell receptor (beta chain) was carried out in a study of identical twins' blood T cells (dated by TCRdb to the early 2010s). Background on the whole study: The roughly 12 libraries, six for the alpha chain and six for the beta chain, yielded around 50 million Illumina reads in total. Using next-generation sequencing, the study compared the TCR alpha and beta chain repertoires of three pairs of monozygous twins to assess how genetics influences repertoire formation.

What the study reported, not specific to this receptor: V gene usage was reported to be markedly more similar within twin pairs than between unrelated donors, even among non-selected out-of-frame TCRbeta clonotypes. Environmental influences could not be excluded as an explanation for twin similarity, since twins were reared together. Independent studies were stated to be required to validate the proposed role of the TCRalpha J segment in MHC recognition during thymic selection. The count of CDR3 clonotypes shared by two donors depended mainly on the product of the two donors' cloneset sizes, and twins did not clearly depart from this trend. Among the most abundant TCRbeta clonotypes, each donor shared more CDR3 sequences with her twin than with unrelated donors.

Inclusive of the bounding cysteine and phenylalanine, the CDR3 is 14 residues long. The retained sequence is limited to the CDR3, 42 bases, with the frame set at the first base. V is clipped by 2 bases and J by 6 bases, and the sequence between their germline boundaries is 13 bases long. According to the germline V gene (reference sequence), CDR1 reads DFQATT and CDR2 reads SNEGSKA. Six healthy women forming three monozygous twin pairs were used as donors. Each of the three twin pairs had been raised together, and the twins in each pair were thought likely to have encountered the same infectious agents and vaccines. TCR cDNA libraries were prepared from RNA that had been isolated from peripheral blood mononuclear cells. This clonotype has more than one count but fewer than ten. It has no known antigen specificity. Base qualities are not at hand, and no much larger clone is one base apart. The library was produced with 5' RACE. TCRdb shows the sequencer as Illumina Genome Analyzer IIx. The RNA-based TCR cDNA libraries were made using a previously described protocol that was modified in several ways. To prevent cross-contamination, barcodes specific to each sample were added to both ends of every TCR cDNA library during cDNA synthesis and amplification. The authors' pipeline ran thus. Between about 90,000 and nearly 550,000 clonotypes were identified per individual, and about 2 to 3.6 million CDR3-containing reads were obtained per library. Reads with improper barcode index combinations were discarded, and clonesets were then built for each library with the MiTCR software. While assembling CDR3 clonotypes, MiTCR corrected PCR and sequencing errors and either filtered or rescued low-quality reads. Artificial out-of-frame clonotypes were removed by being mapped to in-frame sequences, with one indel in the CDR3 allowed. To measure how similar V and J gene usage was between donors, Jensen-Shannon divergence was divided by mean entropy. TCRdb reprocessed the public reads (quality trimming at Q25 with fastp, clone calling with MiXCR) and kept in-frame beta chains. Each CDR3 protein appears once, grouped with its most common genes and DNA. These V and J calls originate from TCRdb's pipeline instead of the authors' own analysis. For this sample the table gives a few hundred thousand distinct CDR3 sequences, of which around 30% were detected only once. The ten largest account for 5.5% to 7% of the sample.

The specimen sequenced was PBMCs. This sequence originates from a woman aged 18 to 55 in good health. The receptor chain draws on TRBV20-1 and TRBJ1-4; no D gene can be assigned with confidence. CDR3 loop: CSARRTAKDEKLFF. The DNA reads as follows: TGCAGTGCTAGAAGGACCGCGAAGGATGAAAAACTGTTTTTT.